These 12 T cell receptor beta chains were all obtained from the same sample, sequenced in a study of shared clonotypes between healthy human individuals. The data were produced by immunoSEQ multiplex PCR, yet TCRdb's version contains in-frame clones alone and is incomplete. The data contain 550,000 to 850,000 clones, 72% of them seen just once; the ten biggest clones take up more than 1.5%. What was sequenced was memory CD4+ T cells sorted from blood. Subset noted: CD45RA-negative fraction. The receptor source for this set is a woman aged 25 to 39 in good health.

The chain links TRBV27 to TRBJ2-2, with D perhaps TRBD1 (6 bases). This CDR3 contains 17 residues. Germline V gives CDR1 MNHEY, CDR2 SMNVEV (reference sequence). V was shortened by 5 bases and J by 5 bases, with 21 bases between the two germline ends. CDR3 nucleotide sequence: TGTGCCAGCAGTCCCCCCCTGGGACAAGACGGTACCGGGGAGCTGTTTTTT. It encodes CASSPPLGQDGTGELFF.

At least ten counts were recorded for this clone. Other DNA sequences in this specimen translate into the identical CDR3. The rearrangement uses TRBV2 and TRBJ1-1; D not certain. V was pared by 6 bases and J by 2 bases, with 10 bases between. From germline, CDR1 is SNHLY and CDR2 FYNNEI. The CDR3 contains 13 residues. The CDR3, as DNA: TGTGCCAGCAGGAGAGAGACAAACACTGAAGCTTTCTTT. Encoded protein: CASRRETNTEAFF.

A few counts support this clone. This chain links TRBV30 with TRBJ1-2, with D unresolved. The V and J ends lost 1 base and 8 bases respectively, with 11 bases between them. CDR3 size: 12 residues. Germline lookup yields CDR1 GTSNPN and CDR2 SVGIG (reference sequence). The CDR3, as DNA: TGTGCCTGGAGTGACGGTGTTGGAGGCTACACCTTC. This encodes CAWSDGVGGYTF.

The CDR3 loop reads CASSLPMGGAGETQYF. The CDR3, as DNA: TGTGCCAGCAGCTTGCCCATGGGGGGCGCGGGAGAGACCCAGTACTTC. The gene calls are TRBV5-4 and TRBJ2-5; possibly TRBD1 or TRBD2 for D (6 bases each). CDR1 and CDR2 (germline): SGHNT, YYREEE (reference sequence). V lost 1 base and J lost 4, with 17 bases in between. The length of the CDR3 is 16 residues.

The V and J genes are TRBV6-5 and TRBJ2-7; D is possibly TRBD1 or TRBD2 (7 bases each). The CDR3 length is 15 residues. Germline CDR1 is MNHEY and CDR2 is SVGAGI. Trimming removed 0 bases from V and 6 bases from J, with 15 bases in between. This CDR3 reads CASSYSAGGASEQYF. As DNA, the CDR3 is TGTGCCAGCAGTTACTCGGCAGGGGGGGCTTCCGAGCAGTACTTC.

In this sample, this clone turned up many times. The chain carries TRBV19 and TRBJ2-2, with D unresolved. Germline assignment: CDR1 LNHDA and CDR2 SQIVND (reference sequence). Trimming pared 5 bases from V and 4 bases from J, leaving 8 bases between. This CDR3 contains 13 residues. CDR3 in amino acids: CASSSTVTGELFF. DNA for the CDR3: TGTGCCAGTAGTTCCACTGTCACCGGGGAGCTGTTTTTT.

This clone showed up just once. This chain joins TRBV4-2 and TRBJ1-1, with 9 positions matching TRBD1. The CDR3 has 15 amino acids. Looked up from germline, CDR1 is LGHNA and CDR2 is YNFKEQ. Trimming at V came to 1 base and at J to 6 bases, leaving 6 bases not matched to a gene. CDR3 sequence: CASSQGDRDVAEAFF. The DNA for the CDR3 is TGTGCCAGCAGCCAAGGGGACAGGGACGTTGCTGAAGCTTTCTTT.

A single count supports this clone. The rearrangement joins TRBV5-1 to TRBJ2-7; tentative D call: TRBD1 (6 bases). CDR3 length equals 14 residues. The V end was cut by 4 bases, the J end by 2 bases, with 13 bases between. Germline CDR1 and CDR2: SGHRS and YFSETQ. CDR3 DNA: TGCGCCAGCAGCCCGCTGACAGGTACCTACGAGCAGTACTTC. Amino acids: CASSPLTGTYEQYF.

The chain combines TRBV7-3 with TRBJ2-1; 8 bases match TRBD2. Trimming cost V 4 bases and J 12 bases; bases outside gene matches: 5. The CDR3 has 12 residues. Germline assignment: CDR1 SGHTA and CDR2 FQGTGA. The CDR3 coding sequence is TGTGCCAGCAGCTCCCCGGCGGGGGGGCAGTTCTTC. Translated, it gives CASSSPAGGQFF.

Written as DNA, the CDR3 is TGTGCCAGCAGCTCAAGGGGACAGGAGACCTACGAGCAGTACTTC. Encoded protein: CASSSRGQETYEQYF. The rearrangement joins TRBV7-8 to TRBJ2-7, with TRBD1 matching over 8 bases. Germline V CDR1 and CDR2: SGHVS, FQNEAQ. V lost 4 bases to trimming and J lost 2 bases; unmatched junction nucleotides: 7. The CDR3 covers 15 residues.

J is TRBJ2-7 and V is TRBV5-1, with D possibly being TRBD1 (6 bases). The CDR3 runs to 14 residues. V gave up 4 bases and J gave up 5 bases, with 16 bases separating them. CDR1 SGHRS and CDR2 YFSETQ come from the germline V gene. CDR3 sequence: CASSSNRVGDEQYF. The CDR3 DNA reads as TGCGCCAGCAGCAGTAACAGGGTCGGCGACGAGCAGTACTTC.

Details on this clone: Other DNA sequences within the sample encode an identical CDR3. The V gene is TRBV5-1, the J gene TRBJ1-3; D perhaps matches TRBD1 (6 bases). CDR1 is SGHRS and CDR2 is YFSETQ in the germline V gene. Trimming pared 4 bases from V and 4 bases from J, leaving 12 bases between. The CDR3 runs 14 residues. CDR3 in amino acids: CASSPGTSGNTIYF. The DNA of the CDR3 is TGCGCCAGCAGCCCCGGGACATCAGGAAACACCATATATTTT.